This T cell receptor beta chain stems from a study of CD8+CD57+ T cells in acquired aplastic anemia. Study at large: Sorted CD4+ and CD8+ cells gave an average of around 3 ug of DNA.

CDR3 and TCR beta VDJ profiling relied on a genomic DNA template. TCRdb itself ran the reads through MiXCR, one entry per CDR3 protein. The data show 150,000 to 200,000 distinct CDR3 sequences, around 48% seen once. Study-wide results and caveats: Found in both controls and patients were around 29 CD8+ CDR3 sequences. Patients showed no significant difference from controls in CD8+ Simpson's diversity.

This clonotype was observed many times. Antigen unknown. This CDR3 contains 15 residues. Trimming stripped 8 bases from V and 1 base from J, with 17 bases between. Sequencing was done on patients that had shown CD8+CD57+ cell expansion by flow cytometry. By the time of blood sampling, patients had still received no therapy. Input material: sorted CD4+, CD8+, or CD8+CD57+ T cells (not recorded which) from PBMCs. V is TRBV12-3 or TRBV12-4 and J is TRBJ2-5, with D tentatively TRBD1 (6 bases). The receptor was isolated from a human donor with aplastic anemia. The CDR3 protein is CASLTQGRAQETQYF. The DNA for the CDR3 is TGTGCCAGCCTCACGCAGGGGCGGGCCCAAGAGACCCAGTACTTC.